This TCR beta chain was sequenced during a study of Graves' ophthalmopathy and Graves' hyperthyroidism. Between the trimmed V and J ends, which lost 3 bases and 5 bases, there was a span of 7 bases. The CDR3 is 12 amino acids. Looked up from germline, CDR1 is SEHNR and CDR2 is FQNEAQ (reference sequence). This clonotype appeared many times. Amplification targeted the TCR beta CDR3 regions, with RNA transcripts as the source material. An opening RT-PCR round employed HTBI primers and preceded a second-round multiplex PCR. From the multiplex PCR reads, TCRdb called clonotypes with MiXCR, one entry per CDR3 protein. The repertoire has about 220,000 distinct CDR3 sequences, 20% to 25% of them found once; the top ten carry under 55%.

This TCR derives from a woman aged 50 to 60 with Graves' ophthalmopathy. The chain employs TRBV7-9 and TRBJ2-5; D remains ambiguous. The sequenced sample was peripheral blood. The CDR3 loop reads CASSFSAETQYF. CDR3 DNA sequence: TGTGCCAGCAGCTTTTCGGCGGAGACCCAGTACTTC.